This T cell receptor (beta chain) emerged from a study of T cell changes during pregnancy in multiple sclerosis. CDR3 size: 13 residues. Trimming shortened V by 4 bases and J by 6 bases, and 10 bases separated the two germline ends. Germline CDR1 reads KGHSY; CDR2 reads FQNENV. Profiled with immunoSEQ multiplex PCR; TCRdb holds only in-frame clones, not every one. The repertoire holds 50,000 to 75,000 clones, with 90% to 95% as singletons. The TCR originated in a female donor in good health, enrolled as a control in a pregnancy study. This chain links TRBV16 with TRBJ1-5; maybe TRBD1 (5 bases). The sequences come from peripheral blood, collected after pregnancy. CDR3 sequence reads: CASSRDRGQPQHF. For the CDR3, the DNA is TGTGCCAGCAGCCGCGACAGAGGTCAGCCCCAGCATTTT.